This T cell receptor (beta chain) was sequenced during a study of blood T cell repertoires in COVID-19 (TCRdb year 2020). About the study as a whole: The collaborator samples originated in the United States, Italy and Spain and spanned the acute and convalescent phases of COVID-19. The material from the prospective study consisted of cDNA or gDNA derived from T cells, B-cell-depleted T cells, or PBMCs. Subjects who had been exposed to COVID-19, were actively infected with it, or had recovered from it provided the deeply sampled blood TCRbeta repertoires that made up the dataset. The repertoires were released in a freely available public database intended as a resource for research on the immune response to SARS-CoV-2. Samples came from the ongoing ImmuneRACE study (first 160 participants) plus 1,254 subjects from 6 global collaborators. The sample metadata nearly always contained a de-identified subject ID, COVID-19 status, age in years and sex. Where HLA class I and class II types were available, the types were taken from metadata supplied by the sample provider, not from assay-based typing.

Unmatched junction bases come to 12, with V trimmed by 2 bases and J by 8 bases. The CDR3 starts with the cysteine, ends with the phenylalanine, and has 16 residues. Just the 48-base CDR3 DNA is kept, in frame starting at base 1. CDR1 and CDR2 are read off the germline V gene as MRHNA and SNTAGT. TCRbeta CDR3 regions were amplified from genomic DNA using the immunoSEQ Assay, a bias-controlled multiplex PCR. From the authors' description of their analysis: Within the assay, amplification of reference gene primers was used to estimate how many nucleated cells each sample contained. Sequence reads were collapsed and filtered to measure the absolute abundance of every unique TCRbeta CDR3 rearrangement. For each sample, productive Simpson clonality was calculated as the square root of Simpson's diversity index across productive rearrangements. TCRdb provides this immuneACCESS table in a form limited to in-frame rearrangements. Some clones are lacking; in checked studies, under half of them reflect an unresolved V gene, and why the rest are absent is not known. The V and J calls and clone size were taken over from that table, and D and trimming were inferred from the DNA. In this sample the table shows around 250,000 clones, approximately 88% of which occur a single time. The ten biggest clones cover 0.95% to 1.5% of the sample.

To note about this clone: There is no known antigen for this receptor. No base qualities exist here, and no much larger clone lies one base off it.

In the prospective study, participants were roughly 18 to 100 years old, resided in fewer than 25 geographic areas of the United States, and were enrolled through a virtual design. In the prospective study, cohorts were assigned on the basis of participant-reported clinical history obtained from a screening survey and a study questionnaire. In the prospective study, whole blood, serum and a nasopharyngeal or oropharyngeal swab were collected from each participant by mobile phlebotomists. Participants in the prospective study had the option to provide additional blood draws and questionnaires over a roughly 2-month period. Prospective study blood samples were shipped either frozen or at room temperature before DNA extraction. Findings and caveats that apply to the study as a whole: Clinical and demographic metadata were provided uncurated, with the amount varying by source and participant.

This clonotype was obtained from a middle-aged woman with acute COVID-19. The chain uses TRBV6-4 and TRBJ1-3; a stretch of 7 junction bases matches TRBD1. Sequenced sample: PBMCs or T cells enriched from blood (not recorded which). The CDR3 region has the sequence CASSDRDRISPDTIYF. The DNA is TGTGCCAGCAGTGACCGGGACAGAATTAGTCCGGACACCATATATTTT.